The TCR beta chain under discussion was sequenced for a study of T-cell reconstitution after alpha-beta-depleted transplantation in children (dated by TCRdb to the mid-2010s). General notes on the study: The study quantitatively tracked T-cell immune reconstitution after TCRalphabeta/CD19-depleted allogeneic hematopoietic cell transplantation in children using TCR repertoire profiling.

This clonotype appeared a few times. Its antigen is not yet known. Base-call qualities are not available, and no considerably larger clone is one nucleotide away. V loses 2 bases, J loses 0 bases, and the germline ends lie 8 bases apart. The CDR3 measures 14 amino acids from cysteine to phenylalanine. The sequence is cut down to CDR3 DNA, 42 bases in frame from base 1. CDR1 and CDR2, per the germline V gene, are KGHSH and LQKENI. The method behind the library was PCR. The sequencer listed for this sample is Illumina HiSeq 2500. To normalize quantification of the TCRbeta repertoire, the TCR libraries were built with molecular barcoding that relied on unique molecular identifiers. The raw public reads went through TCRdb reprocessing: fastp at Q25, MiXCR clone calling, in-frame beta chains kept. Identical CDR3 protein sequences are pooled into one entry, listed with their most common genes and DNA. The sample table shows more than 450,000 distinct CDR3 sequences, and around 19% are seen once. 3% to 4% of the sample is held by the ten biggest clonotypes.

The sequence derives from a human donor who donated a stem cell graft to a child with acute lymphoblastic leukemia. This sample comprised PBMCs from the stem cell graft donor, obtained from the stem cell graft. The rearranged segments are TRBV18 and TRBJ2-7, with no confidently assigned D gene. The CDR3 amino acid sequence is: CASSPMVSSYEQYF. The nucleotide sequence is given as TGTGCCAGCTCACCAATGGTCTCCTCCTACGAGCAGTACTTC.